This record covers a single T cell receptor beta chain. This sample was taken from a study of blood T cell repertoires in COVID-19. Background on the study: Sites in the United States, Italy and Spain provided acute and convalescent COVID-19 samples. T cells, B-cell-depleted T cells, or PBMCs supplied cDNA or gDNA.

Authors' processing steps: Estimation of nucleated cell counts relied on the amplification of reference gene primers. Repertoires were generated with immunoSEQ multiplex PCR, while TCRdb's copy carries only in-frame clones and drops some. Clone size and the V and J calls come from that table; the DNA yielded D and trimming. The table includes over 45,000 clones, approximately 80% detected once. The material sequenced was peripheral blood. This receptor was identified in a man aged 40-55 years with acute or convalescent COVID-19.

The chain's CDR3 is CASSRDSSGNTIYF. CDR3 DNA: TGCGCCAGCAGCAGGGACAGTTCTGGAAACACCATATATTTT. The J gene is TRBJ1-3, the V gene TRBV5-1; 7 positions agree with TRBD1. Per germline, CDR1 SGHRS and CDR2 YFSETQ. The V gene end was trimmed by 4 bases and the J gene end by 1 base; junction bases not matched to a gene: 2. The CDR3 is 14 residues long.